This T cell receptor (beta chain) was sequenced for a study of T and B cells in COVID-19 patients. Study context: The recovered patients had mostly mild to moderate COVID-19 with outpatient management. Overall study findings and caveats: Few blood samples existed from mildly ill patients during symptoms or early in severe cases.

TRB was amplified from about 260-540 ng of blood genomic DNA. BIOMED2 TRB-A/B primer pools were used in multiplex TRB PCR. TCRdb passed the multiplex PCR reads through MiXCR, listing each CDR3 protein once. The sample has about 460 distinct CDR3 sequences, 24% seen once. The CDR3 totals 13 residues. The germline V gene has CDR1 DFQATT and CDR2 SNEGSKA (reference sequence). V was clipped by 0 bases and J by 2 bases, with 5 bases between them. On this clonotype itself: As yet, its antigen is unknown.

This rearrangement joins TRBV20-1 to TRBJ2-4; D is undetermined. The source is a human donor with active COVID-19. Sequencing was performed on blood. CDR3 sequence: CSAREVSKNIQYF. In DNA, the CDR3 is TGCAGTGCTAGAGAGGTTTCCAAAAACATTCAGTACTTC.